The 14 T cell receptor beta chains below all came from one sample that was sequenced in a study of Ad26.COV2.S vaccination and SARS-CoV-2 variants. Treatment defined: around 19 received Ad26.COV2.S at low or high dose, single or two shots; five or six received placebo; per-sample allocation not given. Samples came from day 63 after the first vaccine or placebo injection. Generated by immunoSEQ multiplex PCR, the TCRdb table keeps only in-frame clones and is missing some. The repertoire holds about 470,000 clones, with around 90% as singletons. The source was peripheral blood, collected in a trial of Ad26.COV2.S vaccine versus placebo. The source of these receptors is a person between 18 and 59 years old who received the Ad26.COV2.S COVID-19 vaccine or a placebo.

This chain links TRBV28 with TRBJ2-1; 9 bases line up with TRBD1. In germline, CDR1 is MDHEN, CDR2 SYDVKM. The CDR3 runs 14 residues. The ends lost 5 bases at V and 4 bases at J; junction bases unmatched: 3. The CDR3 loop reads CASSGTGRYNEQFF. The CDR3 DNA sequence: TGTGCCAGCAGTGGGACAGGGAGATACAATGAGCAGTTCTTC. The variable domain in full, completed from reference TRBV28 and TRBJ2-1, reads DVKVTQSSRYLVKRTGEKVFLECVQDMDHENMFWYRQDPGLGLRLIYFSYDVKMKEKGDIPEGYSVSREKKERFSLILESASTNQTSMYLCASSGTGRYNEQFFGPGTRLTVL.

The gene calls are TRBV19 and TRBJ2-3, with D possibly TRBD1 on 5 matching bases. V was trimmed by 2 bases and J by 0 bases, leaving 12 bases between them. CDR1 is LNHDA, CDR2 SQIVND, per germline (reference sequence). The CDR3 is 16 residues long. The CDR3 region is CASSIRTSSSTDTQYF. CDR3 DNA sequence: TGTGCCAGTAGTATAAGGACATCATCTAGCACAGATACGCAGTATTTT. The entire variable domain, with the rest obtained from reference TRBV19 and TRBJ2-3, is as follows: DGGITQSPKYLFRKEGQNVTLSCEQNLNHDAMYWYRQDPGQGLRLIYYSQIVNDFQKGDIAEGYSVSREKKESFPLTVTSAQKNPTAFYLCASSIRTSSSTDTQYFGPGTRLTVL.

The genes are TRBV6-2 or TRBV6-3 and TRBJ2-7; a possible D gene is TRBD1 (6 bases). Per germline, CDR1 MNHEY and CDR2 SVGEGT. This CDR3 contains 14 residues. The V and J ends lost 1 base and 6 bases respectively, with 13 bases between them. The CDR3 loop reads CASSYWGRELEQYF. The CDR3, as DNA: TGTGCCAGCAGTTACTGGGGGCGAGAGCTCGAGCAGTACTTC.

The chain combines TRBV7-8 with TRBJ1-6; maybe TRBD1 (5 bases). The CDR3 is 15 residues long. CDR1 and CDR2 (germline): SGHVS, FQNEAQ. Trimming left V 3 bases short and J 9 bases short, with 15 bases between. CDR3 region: CASSFLGTGGSPLHF. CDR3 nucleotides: TGTGCCAGCAGCTTTCTCGGGACCGGGGGTTCACCCCTCCACTTT. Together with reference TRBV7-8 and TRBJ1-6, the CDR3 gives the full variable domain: GAGVSQSPRYKVAKRGQDVALRCDPISGHVSLFWYQQALGQGPEFLTYFQNEAQLDKSGLPSDRFFAERPEGSVSTLKIQRTQQEDSAVYLCASSFLGTGGSPLHFGNGTRLTVT.

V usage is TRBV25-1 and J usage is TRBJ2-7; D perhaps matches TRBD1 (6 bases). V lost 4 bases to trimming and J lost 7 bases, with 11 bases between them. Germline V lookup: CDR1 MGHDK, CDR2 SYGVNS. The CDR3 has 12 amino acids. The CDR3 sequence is CASSAGQSEQYF. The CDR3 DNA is TGTGCCAGCAGTGCGGGACAATCTGAGCAGTACTTC.

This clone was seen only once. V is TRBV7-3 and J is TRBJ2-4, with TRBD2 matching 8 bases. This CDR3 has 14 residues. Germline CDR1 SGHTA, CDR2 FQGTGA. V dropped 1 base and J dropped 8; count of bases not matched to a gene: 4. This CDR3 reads CASSLMGLGDIQYF. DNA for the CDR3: TGTGCCAGCAGCTTAATGGGACTAGGTGACATTCAGTACTTC. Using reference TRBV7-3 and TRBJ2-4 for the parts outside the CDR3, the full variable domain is GAGVSQTPSNKVTEKGKYVELRCDPISGHTALYWYRQSLGQGPEFLIYFQGTGAADDSGLPNDRFFAVRPEGSVSTLKIQRTERGDSAVYLCASSLMGLGDIQYFGAGTRLSVL.

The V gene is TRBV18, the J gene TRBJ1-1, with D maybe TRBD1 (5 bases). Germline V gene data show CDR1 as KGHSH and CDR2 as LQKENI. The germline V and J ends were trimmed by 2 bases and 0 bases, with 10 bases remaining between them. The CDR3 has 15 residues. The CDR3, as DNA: TGTGCCAGCTCACCATCCCGACAGATGAACACTGAAGCTTTCTTT. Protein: CASSPSRQMNTEAFF.

DNA for the CDR3: TGTGCCAGCAGCTTCGGGGGAGTCGAAAACATTCAGTACTTC. Translation gives CASSFGGVENIQYF. The chain recombines TRBV11-2 with TRBJ2-4; perhaps TRBD2 as D (6 bases). The CDR3 has 14 residues. The V end lost 3 bases, the J end lost 5 bases, and 11 bases lay between the germline ends. CDR1 is SGHAT, CDR2 FQNNGV, per germline.

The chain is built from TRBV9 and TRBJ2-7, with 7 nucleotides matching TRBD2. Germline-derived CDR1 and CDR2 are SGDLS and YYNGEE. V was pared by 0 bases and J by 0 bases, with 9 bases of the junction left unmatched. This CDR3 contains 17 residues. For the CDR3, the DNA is TGTGCCAGCAGCGTAGAGGCTCTAGCGGCTCCCTCCTACGAGCAGTACTTC. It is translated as CASSVEALAAPSYEQYF.

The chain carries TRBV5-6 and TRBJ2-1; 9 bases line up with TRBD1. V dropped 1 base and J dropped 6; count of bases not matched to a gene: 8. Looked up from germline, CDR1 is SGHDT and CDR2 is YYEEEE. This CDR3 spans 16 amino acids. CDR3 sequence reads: CASSLFRDRDLNEQFF. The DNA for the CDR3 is TGTGCCAGCAGCTTGTTTCGGGACAGGGACCTCAATGAGCAGTTCTTC.

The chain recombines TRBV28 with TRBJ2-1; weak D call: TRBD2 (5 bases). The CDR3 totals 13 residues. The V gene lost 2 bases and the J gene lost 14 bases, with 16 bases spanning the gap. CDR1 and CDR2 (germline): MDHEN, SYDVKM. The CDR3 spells CASSLPLRAREFF. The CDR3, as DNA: TGTGCCAGCAGTTTACCGCTGAGGGCGAGAGAGTTCTTC. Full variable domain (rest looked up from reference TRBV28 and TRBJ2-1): DVKVTQSSRYLVKRTGEKVFLECVQDMDHENMFWYRQDPGLGLRLIYFSYDVKMKEKGDIPEGYSVSREKKERFSLILESASTNQTSMYLCASSLPLRAREFFGPGTRLTVL.

The CDR3 DNA follows: TGTGCCAGCAGCTTATTTCAGACTAGCGCGGGGGAGACCCAGTACTTC. Protein sequence: CASSLFQTSAGETQYF. V gene TRBV5-4 combines with J gene TRBJ2-5; TRBD2 matches at 8 bases. V shed 2 bases and J 5 bases; nucleotides not matched to a gene: 11. Germline assignment: CDR1 SGHNT and CDR2 YYREEE (reference sequence). CDR3 length equals 16 residues.

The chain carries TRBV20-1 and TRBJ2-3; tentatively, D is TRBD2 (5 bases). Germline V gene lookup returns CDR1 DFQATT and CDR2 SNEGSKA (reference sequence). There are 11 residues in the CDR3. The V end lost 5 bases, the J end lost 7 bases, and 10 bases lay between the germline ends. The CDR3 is CSAPDSHTQYF. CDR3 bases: TGCAGTGCTCCGGACTCACATACGCAGTATTTT.

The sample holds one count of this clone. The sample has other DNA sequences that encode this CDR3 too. CDR3 in amino acids: CASSYSGQPQHF. For the CDR3, the DNA is TGTGCCAGCAGTTACTCAGGTCAGCCCCAGCATTTT. The chain recombines TRBV6-2 or TRBV6-3 with TRBJ1-5; D gene ambiguous. Germline V lookup: CDR1 MNHEY, CDR2 SVGEGT. V was shortened by 0 bases and J by 6 bases, with 3 bases between the two germline ends. This CDR3 contains 12 residues.